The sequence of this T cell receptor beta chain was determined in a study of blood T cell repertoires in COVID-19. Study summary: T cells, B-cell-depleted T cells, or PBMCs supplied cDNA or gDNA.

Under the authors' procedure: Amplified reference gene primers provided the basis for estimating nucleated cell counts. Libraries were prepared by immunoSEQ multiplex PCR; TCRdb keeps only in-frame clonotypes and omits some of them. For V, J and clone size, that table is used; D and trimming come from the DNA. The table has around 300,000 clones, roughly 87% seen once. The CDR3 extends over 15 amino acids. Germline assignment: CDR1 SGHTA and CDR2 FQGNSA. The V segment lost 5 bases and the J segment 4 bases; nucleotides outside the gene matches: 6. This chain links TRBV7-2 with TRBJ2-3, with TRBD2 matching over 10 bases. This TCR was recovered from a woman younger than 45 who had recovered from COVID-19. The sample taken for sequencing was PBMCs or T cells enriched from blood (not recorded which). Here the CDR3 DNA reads TGTGCCAGCAGCGTACTAGCGGGATGGGCAGATACGCAGTATTTT. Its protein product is CASSVLAGWADTQYF. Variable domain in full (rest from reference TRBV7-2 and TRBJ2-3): GAGVSQSPSNKVTEKGKDVELRCDPISGHTALYWYRQSLGQGLEFLIYFQGNSAPDKSGLPSDRFSAERTGGSVSTLTIQRTQQEDSAVYLCASSVLAGWADTQYFGPGTRLTVL.